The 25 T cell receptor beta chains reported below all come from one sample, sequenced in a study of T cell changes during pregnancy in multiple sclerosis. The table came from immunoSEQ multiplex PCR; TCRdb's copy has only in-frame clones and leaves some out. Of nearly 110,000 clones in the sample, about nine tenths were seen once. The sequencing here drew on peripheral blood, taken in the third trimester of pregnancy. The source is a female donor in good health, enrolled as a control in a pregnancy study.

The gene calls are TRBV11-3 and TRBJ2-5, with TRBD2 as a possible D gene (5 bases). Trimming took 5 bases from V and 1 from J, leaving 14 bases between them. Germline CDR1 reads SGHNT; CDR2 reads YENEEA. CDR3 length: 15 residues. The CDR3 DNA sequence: TGTGCCAGCAGCCAGGACTCGTTAGCCCAAGAGACCCAGTACTTC. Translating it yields CASSQDSLAQETQYF.

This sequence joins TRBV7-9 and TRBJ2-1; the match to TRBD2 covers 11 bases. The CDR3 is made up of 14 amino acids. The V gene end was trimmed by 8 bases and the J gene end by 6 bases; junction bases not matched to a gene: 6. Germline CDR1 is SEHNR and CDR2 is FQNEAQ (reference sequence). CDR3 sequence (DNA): TGTGCCAGCGTCAGCCTAGCGGGGGGCAATGAGCAGTTCTTC. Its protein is CASVSLAGGNEQFF.

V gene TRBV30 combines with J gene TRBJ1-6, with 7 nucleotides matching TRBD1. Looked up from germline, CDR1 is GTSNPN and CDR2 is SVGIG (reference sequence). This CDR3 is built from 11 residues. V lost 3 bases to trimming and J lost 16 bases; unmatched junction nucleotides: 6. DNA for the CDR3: TGTGCCTGGAGGTTTGACAGGGTTCTCCACTTT. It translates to CAWRFDRVLHF.

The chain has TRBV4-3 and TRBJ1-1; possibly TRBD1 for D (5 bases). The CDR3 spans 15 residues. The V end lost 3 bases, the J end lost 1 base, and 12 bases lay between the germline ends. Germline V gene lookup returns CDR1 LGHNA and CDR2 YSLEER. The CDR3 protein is CASSQLGTGNTEAFF. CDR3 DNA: TGCGCCAGCAGCCAGCTAGGTACAGGGAACACTGAAGCTTTCTTT.

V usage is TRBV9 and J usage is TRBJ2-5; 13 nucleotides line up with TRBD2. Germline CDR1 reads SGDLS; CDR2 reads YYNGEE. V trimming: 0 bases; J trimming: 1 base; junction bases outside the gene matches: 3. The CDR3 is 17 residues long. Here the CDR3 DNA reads TGTGCCAGCAGCGTAGGAACTAGCGGGGGGGGCCAAGAGACCCAGTACTTC. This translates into CASSVGTSGGGQETQYF.

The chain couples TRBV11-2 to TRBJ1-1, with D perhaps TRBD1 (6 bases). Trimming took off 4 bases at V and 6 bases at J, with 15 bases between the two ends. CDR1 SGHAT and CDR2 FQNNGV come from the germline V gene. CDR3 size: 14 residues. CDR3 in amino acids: CASSSRTAPSEAFF. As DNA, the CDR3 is TGTGCCAGCAGCTCGCGGACAGCCCCCTCTGAAGCTTTCTTT. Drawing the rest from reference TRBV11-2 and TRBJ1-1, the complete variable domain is EAGVAQSPRYKIIEKRQSVAFWCNPISGHATLYWYQQILGQGPKLLIQFQNNGVVDDSQLPKDRFSAERLKGVDSTLKIQPAKLEDSAVYLCASSSRTAPSEAFFGQGTRLTVV.

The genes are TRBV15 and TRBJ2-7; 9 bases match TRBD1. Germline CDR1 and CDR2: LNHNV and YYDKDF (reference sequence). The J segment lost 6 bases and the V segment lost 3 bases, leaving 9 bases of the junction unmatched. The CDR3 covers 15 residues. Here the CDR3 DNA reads TGTGCCACCAGCAGGGACCGGACAGGGGAAGGCGAGCAGTACTTC. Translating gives CATSRDRTGEGEQYF. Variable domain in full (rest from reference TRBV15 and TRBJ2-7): DAMVIQNPRYQVTQFGKPVTLSCSQTLNHNVMYWYQQKSSQAPKLLFHYYDKDFNNEADTPDNFQSRRPNTSFCFLDIRSPGLGDTAMYLCATSRDRTGEGEQYFGPGTRLTVT.

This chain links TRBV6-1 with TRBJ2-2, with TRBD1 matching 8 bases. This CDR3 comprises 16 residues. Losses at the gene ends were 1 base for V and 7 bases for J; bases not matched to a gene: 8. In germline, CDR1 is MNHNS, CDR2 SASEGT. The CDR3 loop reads CASSEVSDRVIGELFF. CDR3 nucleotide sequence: TGTGCCAGCAGTGAAGTATCGGACAGGGTGATCGGGGAGCTGTTTTTT.

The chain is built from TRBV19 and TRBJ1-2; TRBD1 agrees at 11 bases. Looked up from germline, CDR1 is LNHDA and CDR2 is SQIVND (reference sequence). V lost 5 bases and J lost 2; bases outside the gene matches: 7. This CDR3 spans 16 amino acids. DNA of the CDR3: TGTGCCAGTAGTTGGGGGACAGGGGGATTGAACTATGGCTACACCTTC. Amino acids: CASSWGTGGLNYGYTF.

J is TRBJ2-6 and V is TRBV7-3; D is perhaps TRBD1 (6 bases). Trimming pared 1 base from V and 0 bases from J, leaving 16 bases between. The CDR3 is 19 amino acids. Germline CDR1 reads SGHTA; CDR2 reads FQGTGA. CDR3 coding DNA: TGTGCCAGCAGCTTAATGGTCCAGGGGTTTAGCTCTGGGGCCAACGTCCTGACTTTC. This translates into CASSLMVQGFSSGANVLTF.

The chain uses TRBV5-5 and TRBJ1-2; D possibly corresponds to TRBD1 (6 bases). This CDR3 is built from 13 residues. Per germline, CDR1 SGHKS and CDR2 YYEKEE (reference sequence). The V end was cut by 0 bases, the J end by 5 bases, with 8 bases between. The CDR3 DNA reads TGTGCCAGCAGCTTGGGAACAGGGTATGGCTACACCTTC. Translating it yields CASSLGTGYGYTF.

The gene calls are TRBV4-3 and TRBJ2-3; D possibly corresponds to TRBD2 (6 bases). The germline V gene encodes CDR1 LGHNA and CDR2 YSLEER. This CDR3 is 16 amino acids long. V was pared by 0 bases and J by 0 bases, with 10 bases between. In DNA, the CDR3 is TGCGCCAGCAGCCAAGATACGGGACTTAGCACAGATACGCAGTATTTT. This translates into CASSQDTGLSTDTQYF.

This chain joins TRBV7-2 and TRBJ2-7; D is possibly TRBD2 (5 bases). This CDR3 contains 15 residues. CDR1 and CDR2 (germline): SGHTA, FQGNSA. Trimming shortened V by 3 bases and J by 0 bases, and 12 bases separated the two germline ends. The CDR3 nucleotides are TGTGCCAGCAGCTTGGGGTTAGCGAGCTCCTACGAGCAGTACTTC. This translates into CASSLGLASSYEQYF. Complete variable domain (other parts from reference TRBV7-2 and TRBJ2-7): GAGVSQSPSNKVTEKGKDVELRCDPISGHTALYWYRQSLGQGLEFLIYFQGNSAPDKSGLPSDRFSAERTGGSVSTLTIQRTQQEDSAVYLCASSLGLASSYEQYFGPGTRLTVT.

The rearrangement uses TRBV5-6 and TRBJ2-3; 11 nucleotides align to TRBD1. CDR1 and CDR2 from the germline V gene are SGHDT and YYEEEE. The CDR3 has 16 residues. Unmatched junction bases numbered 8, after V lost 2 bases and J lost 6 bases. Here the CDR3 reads CASSFWDRGALDTQYF. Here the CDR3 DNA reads TGTGCCAGCAGCTTTTGGGACAGGGGGGCCCTCGATACGCAGTATTTT.

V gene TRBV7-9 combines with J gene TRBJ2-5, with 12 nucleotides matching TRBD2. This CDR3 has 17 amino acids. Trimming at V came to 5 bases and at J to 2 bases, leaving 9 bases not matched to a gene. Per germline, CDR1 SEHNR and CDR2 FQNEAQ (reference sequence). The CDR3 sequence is CASSTGTSGLGQETQYF. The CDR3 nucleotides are TGTGCCAGCAGCACCGGGACTAGCGGGCTGGGGCAAGAGACCCAGTACTTC. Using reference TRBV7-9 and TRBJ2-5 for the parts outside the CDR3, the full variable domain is DTGVSQNPRHKITKRGQNVTFRCDPISEHNRLYWYRQTLGQGPEFLTYFQNEAQLEKSRLLSDRFSAERPKGSFSTLEIQRTEQGDSAMYLCASSTGTSGLGQETQYFGPGTRLLVL.

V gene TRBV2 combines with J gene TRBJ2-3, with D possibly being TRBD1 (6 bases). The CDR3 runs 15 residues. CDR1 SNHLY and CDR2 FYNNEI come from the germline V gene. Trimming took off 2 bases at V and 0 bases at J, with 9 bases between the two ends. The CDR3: CASSETGFSTDTQYF. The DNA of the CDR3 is TGTGCCAGCAGTGAAACAGGGTTTAGCACAGATACGCAGTATTTT.

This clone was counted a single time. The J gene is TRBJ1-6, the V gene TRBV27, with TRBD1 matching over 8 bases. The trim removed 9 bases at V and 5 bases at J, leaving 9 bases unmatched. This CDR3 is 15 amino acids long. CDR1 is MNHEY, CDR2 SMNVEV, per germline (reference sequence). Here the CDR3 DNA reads TGTGCCAGTAGAGGTCCAGGGGGCAATAATTCACCCCTCCACTTT. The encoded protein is CASRGPGGNNSPLHF.

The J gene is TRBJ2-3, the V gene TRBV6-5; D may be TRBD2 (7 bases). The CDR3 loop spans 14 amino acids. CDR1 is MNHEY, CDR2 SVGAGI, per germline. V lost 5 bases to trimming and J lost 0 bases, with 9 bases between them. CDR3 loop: CASSRGGSTDTQYF. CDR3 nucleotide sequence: TGTGCCAGCAGTAGGGGGGGAAGCACAGATACGCAGTATTTT.

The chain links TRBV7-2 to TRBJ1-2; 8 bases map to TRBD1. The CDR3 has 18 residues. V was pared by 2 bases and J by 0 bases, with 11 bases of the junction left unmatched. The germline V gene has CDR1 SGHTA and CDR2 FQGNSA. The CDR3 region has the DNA TGTGCCAGCAGCTTATTACCATCAGGGGGCACCACTAACTATGGCTACACCTTC. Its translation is CASSLLPSGGTTNYGYTF.

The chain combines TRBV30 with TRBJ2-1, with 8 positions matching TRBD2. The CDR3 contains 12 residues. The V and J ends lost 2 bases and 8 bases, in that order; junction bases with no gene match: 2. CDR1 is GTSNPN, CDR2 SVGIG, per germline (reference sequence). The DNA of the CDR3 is TGTGCCTGGAGTCCGCGGGGGGATGAGCAGTTCTTC. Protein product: CAWSPRGDEQFF.

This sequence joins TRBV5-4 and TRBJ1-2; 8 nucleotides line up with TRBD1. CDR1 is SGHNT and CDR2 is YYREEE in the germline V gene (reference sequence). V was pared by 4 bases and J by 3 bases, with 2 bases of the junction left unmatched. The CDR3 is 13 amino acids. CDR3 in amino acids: CASSPTGDYGYTF. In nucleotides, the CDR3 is TGTGCCAGCAGCCCGACAGGGGACTATGGCTACACCTTC.

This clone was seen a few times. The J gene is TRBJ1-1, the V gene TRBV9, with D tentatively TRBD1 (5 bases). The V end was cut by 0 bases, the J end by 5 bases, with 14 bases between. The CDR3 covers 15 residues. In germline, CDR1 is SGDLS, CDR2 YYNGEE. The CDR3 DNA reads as TGTGCCAGCAGCGTAGTAGCAGGGCAAGGAACTGAAGCTTTCTTT. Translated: CASSVVAGQGTEAFF.

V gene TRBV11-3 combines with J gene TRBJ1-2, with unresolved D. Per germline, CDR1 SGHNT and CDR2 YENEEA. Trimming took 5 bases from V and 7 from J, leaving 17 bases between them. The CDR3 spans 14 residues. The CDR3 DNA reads TGTGCCAGCAGCGGACTTGACGGCGTTATTGGCTACACCTTC. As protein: CASSGLDGVIGYTF. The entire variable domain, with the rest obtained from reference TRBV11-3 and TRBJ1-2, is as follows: EAGVVQSPRYKIIEKKQPVAFWCNPISGHNTLYWYLQNLGQGPELLIRYENEEAVDDSQLPKDRFSAERLKGVDSTLKIQPAELGDSAVYLCASSGLDGVIGYTFGSGTRLTVV.

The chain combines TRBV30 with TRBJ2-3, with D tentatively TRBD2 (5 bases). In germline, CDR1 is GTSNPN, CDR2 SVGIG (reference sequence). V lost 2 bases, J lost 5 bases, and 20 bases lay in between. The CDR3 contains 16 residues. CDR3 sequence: CAWSPHSGIREDTQYF. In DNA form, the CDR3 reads TGTGCCTGGAGTCCTCACTCGGGGATTCGAGAAGATACGCAGTATTTT.

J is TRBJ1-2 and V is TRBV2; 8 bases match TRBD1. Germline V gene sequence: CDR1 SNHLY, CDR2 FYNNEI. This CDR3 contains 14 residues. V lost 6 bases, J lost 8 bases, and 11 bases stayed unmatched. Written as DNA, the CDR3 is TGTGCCAGCAGCTATACCGGGACAGGAGAAGGCTACACCTTC. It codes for CASSYTGTGEGYTF.